This entry features one T cell receptor beta chain sequence. The sample originates from a study of CD8 T cells in Susac syndrome. The RNA input was about 0.45 to 1 ug, and it was reverse transcribed with random hexamers. TCRdb fed the immunoSEQ multiplex PCR reads into MiXCR, producing one record per CDR3 protein. The sample has approximately 150,000 distinct CDR3 sequences; roughly 94% are singletons. Germline-derived CDR1 and CDR2 are MGHRA and YSYEKL. CDR3 length: 15 amino acids. The junction had 9 bases not matched to a gene; V was cut back by 8 bases and J by 3 bases. The chain recombines TRBV4-1 with TRBJ2-2; 7 bases are shared with TRBD1. Sequenced material: CD4+ T cells from PBMCs. This clonotype was obtained from a human donor with multiple sclerosis. The CDR3 DNA follows: TGCGCCAGCCAACGAGGGGGCGCGTACACCGGGGAGCTGTTTTTT. The encoded protein is CASQRGGAYTGELFF.